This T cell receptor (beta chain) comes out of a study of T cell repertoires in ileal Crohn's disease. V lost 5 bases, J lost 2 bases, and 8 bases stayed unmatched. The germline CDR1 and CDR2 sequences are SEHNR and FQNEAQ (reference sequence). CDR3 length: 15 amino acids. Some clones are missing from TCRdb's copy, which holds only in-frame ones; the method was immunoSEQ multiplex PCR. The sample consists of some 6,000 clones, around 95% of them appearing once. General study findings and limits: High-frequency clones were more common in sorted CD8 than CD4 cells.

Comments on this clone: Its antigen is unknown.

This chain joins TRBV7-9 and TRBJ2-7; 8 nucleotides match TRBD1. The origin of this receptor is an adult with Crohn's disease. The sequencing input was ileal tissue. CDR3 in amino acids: CASSARDRPPYEQYF. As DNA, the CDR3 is TGTGCCAGCAGCGCCCGGGACAGGCCCCCCTACGAGCAGTACTTC.